Listed below are T cell receptor beta chains from one sample, sequenced in a study of blood T cells in healthy people across ages. TCRdb re-called the 5' RACE reads through MiXCR, storing one row per CDR3 protein. This table holds approximately 850,000 distinct CDR3 sequences, under 55% found once. Material for sequencing was blood. The receptor set was obtained from a man between 60 and 75 years old in good health. The CDR3 runs from the conserved cysteine through the conserved F or W. The D gene is left open where the match is weak. The size entry is marked missing in some rows and otherwise reads once, few, many or a size class.

cdr3_nt	cdr3_aa	clone_size	v_call	j_call	d_call
TGTGCCAGCAGCGGCGGGGAGGAGCAGTTCTTC	CASSGGEEQFF	.	TRBV7-2	TRBJ2-1	.
TGCAGTGCTAGAGATTACAGGGACGACTATGGCTACACCTTC	CSARDYRDDYGYTF	.	TRBV20-1	TRBJ1-2	.
TGCAGCGTGGGTGATCTAAGCGGGGGTTACAATGAGCAGTTCTTC	CSVGDLSGGYNEQFF	.	TRBV29-1	TRBJ2-1	TRBD2
TGCAGCTCAACCGGACAGAATTCACCCCTCCACTTT	CSSTGQNSPLHF	.	TRBV29-1	TRBJ1-6	.
TGCGCCAGCAGCGGGACCCTAGCGGGGGGGCCAGATACGCAGTATTTT	CASSGTLAGGPDTQYF	.	TRBV5-1	TRBJ2-3	TRBD2
TGCAGTGCGGCACCTCCGGATGAAAAACTGTTTTTT	CSAAPPDEKLFF	.	TRBV20-1	TRBJ1-4	.
TGTGCCAGCAGCGAGCTAGGACAGGGCTACGAGCAGTACTTC	CASSELGQGYEQYF	few	TRBV27	TRBJ2-7	TRBD1
TGCAGTGCTAGAGCTACAGGGACCGAAGCTTTCTTT	CSARATGTEAFF	once	TRBV20-1	TRBJ1-1	.
TGTGCCAGCAGTAGCTCCAGTGGGCAGTACTTC	CASSSSSGQYF	.	TRBV6-1	TRBJ2-5	.
TGTGCCAGCAGCACCAGGACAGCTAACTATGGCTACACCTTC	CASSTRTANYGYTF	.	TRBV7-2	TRBJ1-2	.
TGTGCCAGCAGCAAAGAATTAGGTATCCACGATGAAAAACTGTTTTTT	CASSKELGIHDEKLFF	.	TRBV21-1	TRBJ1-4	.
TGCGCCAGCAGCTCCCAAGACGCCGCCTACGAGCAGTACTTC	CASSSQDAAYEQYF	few	TRBV5-1	TRBJ2-7	.
TGCAGTGCTGGAAACAATGAGCAGTTCTTC	CSAGNNEQFF	.	TRBV20-1	TRBJ2-1	.
TGCAGTGCTCCAAATATTGCTAACTATGGCTACACCTTC	CSAPNIANYGYTF	few	TRBV20-1	TRBJ1-2	.
TGTGCCAGCAGAGAAGGACAGGACTATGGCTACACCTTC	CASREGQDYGYTF	once	TRBV7-2	TRBJ1-2	TRBD1
TGTGCCGGCAGCCTCTCGTGGGGCTCGGAAGACATGGATACGCAGTATTTT	CAGSLSWGSEDMDTQYF	.	TRBV12-3/TRBV12-4	TRBJ2-3	.
TGTGCCAGCAGCCCCAACTCGGACAGACTAGCCAAAAACATTCAGTACTTC	CASSPNSDRLAKNIQYF	once	TRBV6-2/TRBV6-3	TRBJ2-4	.
TGTGCCAGCAGCACTGGGGGGGGGACCTACGAGCAGTACTTC	CASSTGGGTYEQYF	few	TRBV27	TRBJ2-7	TRBD2
TGCAGTGCTAGAGTGGACAGATTCAACACCGGGGAGCTGTTTTTT	CSARVDRFNTGELFF	.	TRBV20-1	TRBJ2-2	.
TGTGCCTGGAGTGTACGAGCGGGGAACAATGAACAGTTCTTC	CAWSVRAGNNEQFF	once	TRBV30	TRBJ2-1	TRBD2
TGCAGCGTGGAGGGTCTTCTCGGCAATATATATGGCTACACCTTC	CSVEGLLGNIYGYTF	.	TRBV29-1	TRBJ1-2	.
TGCGCCAGCAGCTCCCTTCGGGGGGATAGCGACGAGCAGTACTTC	CASSSLRGDSDEQYF	few	TRBV5-1	TRBJ2-7	TRBD2
TGCAGCGGTCCGTATTCGGGGCGGGAGTACTTC	CSGPYSGREYF	.	TRBV29-1	TRBJ2-7	.
TGTGCCACCAGCAGGGTGACAGGAAACTATGGCTACACCTTC	CATSRVTGNYGYTF	.	TRBV15	TRBJ1-2	.
TGTGCCAGCAGCTACACGGGCCGCGGGGCGTACGAGCAGTACTTC	CASSYTGRGAYEQYF	.	TRBV7-9	TRBJ2-7	.
TGTGCCAGCAGTGAAGACTCAAGGGCGTACAATGAGCAGTTCTTC	CASSEDSRAYNEQFF	few	TRBV2	TRBJ2-1	.
TGTGCCACCAGTGATTCCGGGACACCCACAGATACGCAGTATTTT	CATSDSGTPTDTQYF	.	TRBV24-1	TRBJ2-3	.
TGTGCCAGCAGTGATCTGGGACGAGGGTATGAGCAGTTCTTC	CASSDLGRGYEQFF	few	TRBV25-1	TRBJ2-1	.
TGTGCCAGCAGCTTAGATCGAGAGGACTACGAGCAGTACTTC	CASSLDREDYEQYF	many	TRBV13	TRBJ2-7	.
TGCAGTGCGCGCGGAGTCAGCGGGGGGGTTAAAGAGACCCAGTACTTC	CSARGVSGGVKETQYF	.	TRBV20-1	TRBJ2-5	TRBD2
TGTGCCAGCAGCCCTGGGGTGGCCAAAAACATTCAGTACTTC	CASSPGVAKNIQYF	many	TRBV12-3/TRBV12-4	TRBJ2-4	.
TGTGCCAGCAGCGTGGAAGGGTCAGGGAAGAATGAGCAGTTCTTC	CASSVEGSGKNEQFF	.	TRBV7-9	TRBJ2-1	.
TGTGCCCGCAGTTACTTGCGCGAGCAGTACTTC	CARSYLREQYF	.	TRBV6-5	TRBJ2-7	.
TGCAGTGCTAGAGTTTGGGAGGGCACAGATACGCAGTATTTT	CSARVWEGTDTQYF	large	TRBV20-1	TRBJ2-3	.
TGTGCCAGCACCGGGACAGGGAAAAACATTCAGTACTTC	CASTGTGKNIQYF	.	TRBV11-2	TRBJ2-4	TRBD1
TGCAGTGCTAGACAGGGGGCGAGAGAAAAACTGTTTTTT	CSARQGAREKLFF	.	TRBV20-1	TRBJ1-4	TRBD1
TGTGCCAGCAGCTCCCAATTTGGGGGGCTTGGACAAGAGACCCAGTACTTC	CASSSQFGGLGQETQYF	.	TRBV7-2	TRBJ2-5	.
TGTGCCATCAGCTTAGACAGTCGCTATGGCTACACCTTC	CAISLDSRYGYTF	few	TRBV10-3	TRBJ1-2	.
TGCAGTGCTAGAGTCTTGGGGGATACGCAGTATTTT	CSARVLGDTQYF	few	TRBV20-1	TRBJ2-3	.
TGTGCCAGCAGCCCCCAGGGCCCGCTATTGGGTGAGCAGTTCTTC	CASSPQGPLLGEQFF	.	TRBV7-2	TRBJ2-1	.
TGTGCCAGCATTCGGCGGGTCTACAATGAGCAGTTCTTC	CASIRRVYNEQFF	few	TRBV25-1	TRBJ2-1	.
TGTGCCAGCCCTCCGCGGGGGACAGGGTGCTCCTACGAGCAGTACTTC	CASPPRGTGCSYEQYF	.	TRBV11-3	TRBJ2-7	TRBD1
TGTGCCAGCAGTGAAAGAGGGCAGGGGGCCATCAATGAGCAGTACTTC	CASSERGQGAINEQYF	.	TRBV25-1	TRBJ2-5	TRBD1
TGTGCCATCAGTGAGACGACAGCTGAAGCTTTCTTT	CAISETTAEAFF	.	TRBV10-3	TRBJ1-1	.
TGTGCCAGCAGGAGCCTAAGACGGACTTCCAGCGAGCAGTACTTC	CASRSLRRTSSEQYF	.	TRBV6-5	TRBJ2-7	.
TGTGCCAGCAGACAAATGGGGACCCCCCAGGGCCAGCATTTT	CASRQMGTPQGQHF	few	TRBV6-2/TRBV6-3	TRBJ1-5	.
TGCAGTGCTAGGGGGGGGGTCTCCTACGAGCAGTACTTC	CSARGGVSYEQYF	.	TRBV20-1	TRBJ2-7	TRBD2
TGTGCCAGCAGACCCGACGCTTTAGGTAGCACTGAAGCTTTCTTT	CASRPDALGSTEAFF	.	TRBV6-2/TRBV6-3	TRBJ1-1	.
TGTGCCAGCAGCTGGGAGGGTATCCACTCCAATGAGCAGTTCTTC	CASSWEGIHSNEQFF	.	TRBV5-5	TRBJ2-1	TRBD2
TGTGCCAGCAGCCCTCGGACCGACAACAATGAGCAGTTCTTC	CASSPRTDNNEQFF	.	TRBV7-9	TRBJ2-1	.
TGCGCCAGCAGCCAAGAAGCGGGGGGGATGACAGATACGCAGTATTTT	CASSQEAGGMTDTQYF	few	TRBV4-1	TRBJ2-3	TRBD2
TGTGCCAGCACAGGACACTTAATAATGAACACTGAAGCTTTCTTT	CASTGHLIMNTEAFF	.	TRBV6-2/TRBV6-3	TRBJ1-1	.
TGTGCCAGCAGTGAAGACAGGGATTTATACGAGCAGTACTTC	CASSEDRDLYEQYF	.	TRBV2	TRBJ2-7	.
TGTGCCAGCAGTTACCTCAGCGGGGAGCAGTCTCACGAGCAGTACTTC	CASSYLSGEQSHEQYF	.	TRBV6-2/TRBV6-3	TRBJ2-7	TRBD2